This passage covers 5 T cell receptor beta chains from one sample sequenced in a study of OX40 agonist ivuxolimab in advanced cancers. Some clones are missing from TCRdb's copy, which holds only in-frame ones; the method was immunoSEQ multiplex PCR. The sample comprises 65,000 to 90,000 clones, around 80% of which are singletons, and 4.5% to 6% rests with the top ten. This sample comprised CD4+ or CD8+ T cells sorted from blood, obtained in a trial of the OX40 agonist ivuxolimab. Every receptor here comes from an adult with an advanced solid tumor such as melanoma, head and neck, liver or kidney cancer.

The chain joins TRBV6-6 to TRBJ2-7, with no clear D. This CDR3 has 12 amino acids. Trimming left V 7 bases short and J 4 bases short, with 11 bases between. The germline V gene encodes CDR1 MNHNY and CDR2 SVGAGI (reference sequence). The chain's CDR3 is CASTNSGYEQYF. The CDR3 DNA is TGTGCCAGCACTAACAGTGGGTACGAGCAGTACTTC.

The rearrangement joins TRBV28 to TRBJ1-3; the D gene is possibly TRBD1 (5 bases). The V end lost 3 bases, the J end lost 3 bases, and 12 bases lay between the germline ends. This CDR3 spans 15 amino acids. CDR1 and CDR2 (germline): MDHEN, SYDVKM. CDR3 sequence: CASSFSDSLGNTIYF. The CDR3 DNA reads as TGTGCCAGCAGTTTCTCTGACAGCCTTGGAAACACCATATATTTT.

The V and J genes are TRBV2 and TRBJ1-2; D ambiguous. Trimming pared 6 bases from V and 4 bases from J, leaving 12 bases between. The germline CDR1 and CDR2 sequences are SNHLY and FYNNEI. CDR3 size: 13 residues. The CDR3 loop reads CASSRSELYGYTF. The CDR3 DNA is TGTGCCAGCAGCAGATCTGAACTCTATGGCTACACCTTC. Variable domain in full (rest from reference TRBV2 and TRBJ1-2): EPEVTQTPSHQVTQMGQEVILRCVPISNHLYFYWYRQILGQKVEFLVSFYNNEISEKSEIFDDQFSVERPDGSNFTLKIRSTKLEDSAMYFCASSRSELYGYTFGSGTRLTVV.

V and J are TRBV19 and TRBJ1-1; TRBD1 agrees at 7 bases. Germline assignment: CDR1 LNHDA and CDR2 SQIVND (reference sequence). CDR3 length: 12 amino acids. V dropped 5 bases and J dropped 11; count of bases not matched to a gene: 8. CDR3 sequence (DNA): TGTGCCAGTAGTCAGGGGGAGTCACTCGCTTTCTTT. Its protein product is CASSQGESLAFF.

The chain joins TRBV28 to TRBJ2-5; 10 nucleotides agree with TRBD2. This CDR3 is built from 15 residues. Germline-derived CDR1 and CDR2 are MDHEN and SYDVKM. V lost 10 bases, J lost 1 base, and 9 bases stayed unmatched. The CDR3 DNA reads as TGTGCCAACTCAGCGGGAGGGTTGGGCCAAGAGACCCAGTACTTC. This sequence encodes CANSAGGLGQETQYF. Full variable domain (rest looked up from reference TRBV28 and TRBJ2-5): DVKVTQSSRYLVKRTGEKVFLECVQDMDHENMFWYRQDPGLGLRLIYFSYDVKMKEKGDIPEGYSVSREKKERFSLILESASTNQTSMYLCANSAGGLGQETQYFGPGTRLLVL.